The rows below give T cell receptor beta chains drawn from one sample of a study of T cells in Graves' hyperthyroidism and ophthalmopathy. TCRdb processed the multiplex PCR reads anew with MiXCR; each CDR3 protein has one entry. The sample shows 600,000 to 850,000 distinct CDR3 sequences, approximately 18% of them seen only once. The sequenced material came from blood. The receptors were sampled from a woman aged 45-59 years with Graves' hyperthyroidism that later progressed to Graves' ophthalmopathy. CDR3s include the opening cysteine and the closing phenylalanine or tryptophan. The D gene is left open where the match is weak. Size is omitted from some rows. Given values are once, few, many or a class for expanded clones.

D gene | J gene | clone size | V gene | CDR3 DNA | CDR3 protein
TRBD2 | TRBJ2-1 | many | TRBV7-9 | TGTGCCAGCAGCCGCGGGGGCTCCTACAATGAGCAGTTCTTC | CASSRGGSYNEQFF
NA | TRBJ2-5 | many | TRBV6-1 | TGTGCCAGCAGTGAAGGGCTAGTCGGTCGGTCCCAGTACTTC | CASSEGLVGRSQYF
NA | TRBJ2-3 | many | TRBV5-5 | TGTGCCAGCAGCTTCCTAGTCGATTCAGATACGCAGTATTTT | CASSFLVDSDTQYF
NA | TRBJ2-7 | many | TRBV7-9 | TGTGCCAGCAGCAAACGGACAGGAGTGGGGGGCGAGCAGTACTTC | CASSKRTGVGGEQYF
TRBD1 | TRBJ1-1 | few | TRBV20-1 | TGCAGTGCTAGAGGTGACAGGGCTCGCACTGAAGCTTTCTTT | CSARGDRARTEAFF
NA | TRBJ2-2 | NA | TRBV30 | TGTGCCTGGGGGACGACGAACACCGGGGAGCTGTTTTTT | CAWGTTNTGELFF
NA | TRBJ2-1 | NA | TRBV28 | TGTGCCAGCATCCCATCACAGGGCCCCTCCTACAATGAGCAGTTCTTC | CASIPSQGPSYNEQFF
NA | TRBJ1-3 | few | TRBV7-7 | TGTGCTAGCAGCTTATTGGCCCCCTCGGCAAGCTCTGGAAACACCATATATTTT | CASSLLAPSASSGNTIYF
NA | TRBJ1-3 | NA | TRBV20-1 | TGCAGTGCTAGCGGTGAAGGGCTAAACACCATATATTTT | CSASGEGLNTIYF
NA | TRBJ1-2 | few | TRBV10-3 | TGTGCCATCAGTGAGGAGGGGTCGGGCTATGGCTACACCTTC | CAISEEGSGYGYTF
NA | TRBJ1-1 | many | TRBV12-3/TRBV12-4 | TGTGCCAGCAGACCTTTGAACACTGAAGCTTTCTTT | CASRPLNTEAFF
NA | TRBJ2-5 | NA | TRBV15 | TGTGCCACCAGCAGCCCAGGGCGGGAGACCCAGTACTTC | CATSSPGRETQYF
TRBD2 | TRBJ2-1 | NA | TRBV27 | TGTGCCAGCAGTTTATTCCGCGGGGGAGGGGATGAGCAGTTCTTC | CASSLFRGGGDEQFF
NA | TRBJ1-6 | NA | TRBV10-3 | TGTGCCATCAGTGATGAGACACTCGGGATAGGACCCCTCCACTTT | CAISDETLGIGPLHF
NA | TRBJ2-5 | few | TRBV20-1 | TGCAGTGCTAGCCCGCCAGAGGGGGAGACCCAGTACTTC | CSASPPEGETQYF
NA | TRBJ1-6 | few | TRBV5-1 | TGCGCCAGCAGCTTGATGGACGGGAGAGATTCACCCCTCCACTTT | CASSLMDGRDSPLHF
NA | TRBJ2-2 | NA | TRBV6-1 | TGTGCCAGCAGTGAAATGTGGTTGACCGGGGAGCTGTTTTTT | CASSEMWLTGELFF
NA | TRBJ2-1 | NA | TRBV5-8 | TGTGCCAGCAGCCTTCTTCTTAACCGCCGGCCTGAGCAGTTCTTC | CASSLLLNRRPEQFF
NA | TRBJ1-2 | few | TRBV3-1 | TGTGCCAGCAGCCAAGACAGGGGTATTAGCTATGGCTACACCTTC | CASSQDRGISYGYTF
TRBD2 | TRBJ2-7 | many | TRBV12-3/TRBV12-4 | TGTGCCAGCAGTGACCCTAGCGGGGGGGCCTACGAGCAGTACTTC | CASSDPSGGAYEQYF
NA | TRBJ1-2 | few | TRBV30 | TGTGCCTGGAGTGTGGGACGGGACTATGGCTACACCTTC | CAWSVGRDYGYTF
NA | TRBJ1-5 | many | TRBV2 | TGTGCCAGCAGTGATCCCCCCTCAGGGTTCCAGCCCCAGCATTTT | CASSDPPSGFQPQHF
NA | TRBJ2-2 | NA | TRBV29-1 | TGCAGCGTTGAAGATCCCTCCAGAACGGACACCGGGGAGCTGTTTTTT | CSVEDPSRTDTGELFF
TRBD1 | TRBJ2-1 | many | TRBV3-1 | TGTGCCAGCAGCCCCCGGGACAGGGGGTCGGGTGAGCAGTTCTTC | CASSPRDRGSGEQFF
NA | TRBJ1-1 | few | TRBV5-1 | TGCGCCAGCAGCTTGGTGGACAGAGCGAACACTGAAGCTTTCTTT | CASSLVDRANTEAFF
NA | TRBJ1-1 | few | TRBV6-6 | TGTGCCAGCAGTTACGAGGCTTTAATGAACACTGAAGCTTTCTTT | CASSYEALMNTEAFF
NA | TRBJ1-4 | few | TRBV20-1 | TGCAGTGCTAAACGGGCAACTAATGAAAAACTGTTTTTT | CSAKRATNEKLFF
NA | TRBJ1-1 | few | TRBV7-7 | TGTGCTAGCAGCTTAGCTGTAGGGGACACTGAAGCTTTCTTT | CASSLAVGDTEAFF
TRBD1 | TRBJ1-2 | few | TRBV6-1 | TGTGCCAGCACCCGGGGACAGTACTATGGCTACACCTTC | CASTRGQYYGYTF
TRBD1 | TRBJ1-6 | many | TRBV7-8 | TGTGCCAGCAGCTCCGGACAGGATAATTCACCCCTCCACTTT | CASSSGQDNSPLHF
TRBD1 | TRBJ2-2 | many | TRBV12-3/TRBV12-4 | TGTGCCAGCAGGCCGGGACAGGGGGTAACCGGGGAGCTGTTTTTT | CASRPGQGVTGELFF
NA | TRBJ2-1 | NA | TRBV7-9 | TGTGCCAGCAGCCCCTTAGGTGCTCAATACAATGAGCAGTTCTTC | CASSPLGAQYNEQFF
NA | TRBJ2-2 | many | TRBV12-3/TRBV12-4 | TGTGCCAGCAGTTTTAACCAGGGCGGGGTCACCGGGGAGCTGTTTTTT | CASSFNQGGVTGELFF
NA | TRBJ1-1 | few | TRBV7-6 | TGTGCCAGCAGCTCTACTGGTAATGGAGCTTTCTTT | CASSSTGNGAFF
TRBD1 | TRBJ2-5 | few | TRBV27 | TGTGCCAGCGGCCTAGGGGACAGGGCAGAGACCCAGTACTTC | CASGLGDRAETQYF
NA | TRBJ1-5 | few | TRBV12-5 | TGTGCTAGTGGTTTTCGAGTAGGTACGAATAGCAATCAGCCCCAGCATTTT | CASGFRVGTNSNQPQHF
NA | TRBJ1-2 | NA | TRBV7-9 | TGTGCCAGCAGCACAGACCGGGGCGGCGCTAACTATGGCTACACCTTC | CASSTDRGGANYGYTF
NA | TRBJ1-5 | NA | TRBV5-6 | TGTGCCAGCAGCTTGCAGGGCTCGGCCCAGCATTTT | CASSLQGSAQHF
TRBD1 | TRBJ1-5 | many | TRBV2 | TGTGCCAGCAGTGAACAGGGGGCTCAGCCCCAGCATTTT | CASSEQGAQPQHF
TRBD2 | TRBJ2-2 | NA | TRBV6-1 | TGTGCCAGCAGTATAACTAGCGGGGGAGCCACCGGGGAGCTGTTTTTT | CASSITSGGATGELFF
NA | TRBJ1-5 | many | TRBV3-1 | TGTGCCAGCAGCCAAGAGGGGGGGCGTCGACAGCCCCAGCATTTT | CASSQEGGRRQPQHF